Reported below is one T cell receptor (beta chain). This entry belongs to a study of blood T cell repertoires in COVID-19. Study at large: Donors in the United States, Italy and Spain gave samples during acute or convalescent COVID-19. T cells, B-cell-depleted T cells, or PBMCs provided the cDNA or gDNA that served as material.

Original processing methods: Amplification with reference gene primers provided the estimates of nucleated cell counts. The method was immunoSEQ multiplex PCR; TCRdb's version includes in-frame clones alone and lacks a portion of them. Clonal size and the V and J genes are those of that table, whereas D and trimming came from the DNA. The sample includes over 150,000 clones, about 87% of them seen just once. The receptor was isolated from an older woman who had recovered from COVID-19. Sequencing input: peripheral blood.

CDR3: CASSPWGGIPTDTQYF. Here the CDR3 DNA reads TGTGCCAGCAGTCCGTGGGGGGGGATCCCCACAGATACGCAGTATTTT. The rearrangement links TRBV5-5 to TRBJ2-3, with 7 bases lining up with TRBD2. Germline-derived CDR1 and CDR2 are SGHKS and YYEKEE (reference sequence). This CDR3 comprises 16 residues. The junction had 11 bases not matched to a gene; V was cut back by 5 bases and J by 2 bases.